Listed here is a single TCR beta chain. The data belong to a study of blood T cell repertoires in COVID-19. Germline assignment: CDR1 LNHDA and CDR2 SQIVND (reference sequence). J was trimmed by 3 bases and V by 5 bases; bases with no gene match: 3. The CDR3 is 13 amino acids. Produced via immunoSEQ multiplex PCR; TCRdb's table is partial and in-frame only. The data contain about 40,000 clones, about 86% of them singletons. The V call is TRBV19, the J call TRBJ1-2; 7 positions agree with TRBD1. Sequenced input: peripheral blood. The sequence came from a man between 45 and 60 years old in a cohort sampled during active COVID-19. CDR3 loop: CASSLQGDYGYTF. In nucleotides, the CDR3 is TGTGCCAGTAGTCTGCAGGGGGACTATGGCTACACCTTC. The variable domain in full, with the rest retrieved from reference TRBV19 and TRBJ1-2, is DGGITQSPKYLFRKEGQNVTLSCEQNLNHDAMYWYRQDPGQGLRLIYYSQIVNDFQKGDIAEGYSVSREKKESFPLTVTSAQKNPTAFYLCASSLQGDYGYTFGSGTRLTVV.